In this sample, the clone carrying this T cell receptor beta chain turned up a few times. Antigen specificity is unknown. This entry comes from a study of identical twins. Study-wide results and limits: Sequences that were out-of-frame, alpha and twin-shared displayed an excess of low generation probability.

TCRdb independently ran MiXCR on the 5' RACE reads; one entry per CDR3 protein. The sample lists 500,000 or so distinct CDR3 sequences, approximately 15% occurring once. The data were also submitted as part of a second study, on yellow fever vaccine responses in identical twins.

Sequenced input: CD4+ T cells sorted from blood. The sequence derives from a woman under 30 in good health.

In nucleotides, the CDR3 is TGTGCCAGCAGGCCCACGGGAACAGGGGGTATACCCTCCTACAATGAGCAGTTCTTC. Protein sequence: CASRPTGTGGIPSYNEQFF. The chain uses TRBV6-1 and TRBJ2-1, with 8 bases matching TRBD1. Germline loops: CDR1 MNHNS, CDR2 SASEGT. Trimming removed 6 bases from V and 0 bases from J; junction bases left unmatched: 16. CDR3 length: 19 residues.